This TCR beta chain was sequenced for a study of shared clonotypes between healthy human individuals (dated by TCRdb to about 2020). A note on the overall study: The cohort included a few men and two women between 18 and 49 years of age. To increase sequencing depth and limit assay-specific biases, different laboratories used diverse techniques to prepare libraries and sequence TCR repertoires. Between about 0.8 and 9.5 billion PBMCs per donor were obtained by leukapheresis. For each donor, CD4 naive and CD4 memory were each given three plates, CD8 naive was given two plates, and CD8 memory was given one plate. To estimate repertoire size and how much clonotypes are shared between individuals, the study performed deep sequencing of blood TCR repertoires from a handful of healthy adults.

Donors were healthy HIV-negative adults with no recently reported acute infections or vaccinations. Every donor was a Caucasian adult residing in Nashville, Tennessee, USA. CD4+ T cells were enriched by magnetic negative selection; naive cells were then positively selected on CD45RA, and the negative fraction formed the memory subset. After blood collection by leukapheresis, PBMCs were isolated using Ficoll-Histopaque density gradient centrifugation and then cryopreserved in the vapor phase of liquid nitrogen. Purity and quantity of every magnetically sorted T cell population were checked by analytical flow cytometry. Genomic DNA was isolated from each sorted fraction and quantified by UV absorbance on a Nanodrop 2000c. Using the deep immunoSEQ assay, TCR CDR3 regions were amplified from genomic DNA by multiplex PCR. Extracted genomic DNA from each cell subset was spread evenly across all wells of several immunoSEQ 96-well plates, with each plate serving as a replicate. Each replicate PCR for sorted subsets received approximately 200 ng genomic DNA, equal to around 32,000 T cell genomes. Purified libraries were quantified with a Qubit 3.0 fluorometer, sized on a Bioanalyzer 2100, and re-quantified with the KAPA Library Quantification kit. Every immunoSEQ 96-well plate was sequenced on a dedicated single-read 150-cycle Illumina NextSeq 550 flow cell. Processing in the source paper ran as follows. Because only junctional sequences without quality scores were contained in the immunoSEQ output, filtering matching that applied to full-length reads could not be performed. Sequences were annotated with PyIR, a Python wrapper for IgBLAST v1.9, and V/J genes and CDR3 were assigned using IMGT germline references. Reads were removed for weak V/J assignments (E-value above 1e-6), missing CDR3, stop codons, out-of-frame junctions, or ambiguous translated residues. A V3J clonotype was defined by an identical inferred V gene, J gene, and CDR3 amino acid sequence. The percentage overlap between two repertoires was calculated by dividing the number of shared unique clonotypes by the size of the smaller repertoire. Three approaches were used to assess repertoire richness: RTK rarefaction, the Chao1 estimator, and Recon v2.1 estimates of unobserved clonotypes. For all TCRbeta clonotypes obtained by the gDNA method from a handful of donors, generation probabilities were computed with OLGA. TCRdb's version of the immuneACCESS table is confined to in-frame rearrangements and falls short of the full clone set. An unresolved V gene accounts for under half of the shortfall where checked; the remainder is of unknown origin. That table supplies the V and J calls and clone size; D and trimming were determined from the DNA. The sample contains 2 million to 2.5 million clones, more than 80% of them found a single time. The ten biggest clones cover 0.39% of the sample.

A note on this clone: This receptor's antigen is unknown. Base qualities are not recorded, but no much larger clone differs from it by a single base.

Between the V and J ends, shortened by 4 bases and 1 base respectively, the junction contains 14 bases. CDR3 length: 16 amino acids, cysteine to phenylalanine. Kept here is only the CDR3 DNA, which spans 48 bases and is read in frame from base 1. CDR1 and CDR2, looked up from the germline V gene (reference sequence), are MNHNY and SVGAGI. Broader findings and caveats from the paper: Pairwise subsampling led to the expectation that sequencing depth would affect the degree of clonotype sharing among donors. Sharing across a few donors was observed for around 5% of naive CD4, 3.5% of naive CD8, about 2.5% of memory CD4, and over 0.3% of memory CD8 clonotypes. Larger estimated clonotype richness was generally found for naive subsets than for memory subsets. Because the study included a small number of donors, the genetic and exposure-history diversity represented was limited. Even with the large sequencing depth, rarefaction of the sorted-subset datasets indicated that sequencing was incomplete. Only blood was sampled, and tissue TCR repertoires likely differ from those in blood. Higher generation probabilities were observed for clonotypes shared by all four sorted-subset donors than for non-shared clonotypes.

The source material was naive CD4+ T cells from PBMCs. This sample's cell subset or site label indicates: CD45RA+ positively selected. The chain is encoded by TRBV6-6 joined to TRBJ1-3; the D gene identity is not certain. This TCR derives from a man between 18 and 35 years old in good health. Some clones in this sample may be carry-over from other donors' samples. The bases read TGTGCCAGCAGTTTTGGTCTGCCTCCTTCTGGAAACACCATATATTTT. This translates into CASSFGLPPSGNTIYF.